The source of this T cell receptor (beta chain) is a study of blood T cell repertoires in COVID-19. Participant ages covered about 18 to 100 years across around 25 US areas. Clones were read by immunoSEQ multiplex PCR, and TCRdb kept only the in-frame ones, dropping some. The data hold around 250,000 clones, with approximately 84% observed a single time. The V and J ends lost 3 bases and 1 base, in that order; junction bases with no gene match: 2. Germline CDR1 is MGHDK and CDR2 is SYGVNS. The CDR3 extends over 15 amino acids. The V gene is TRBV25-1, the J gene TRBJ2-2, with TRBD1 matching over 7 bases. Sequenced material: PBMCs or T cells enriched from blood (not recorded which). The source is a woman between 50 and 59 years old who had been exposed to COVID-19. CDR3 coding DNA: TGTGCCAGCAGTGACGGGACAGTGAACACCGGGGAGCTGTTTTTT. Its translation is CASSDGTVNTGELFF.